The 30 T cell receptor beta chains in this list originate from one sample, sequenced in a study of blood T cell repertoires in COVID-19 (dated by TCRdb to 2020 to 2021). Library generation was performed with the immunoSEQ multiplex PCR assay. Held by TCRdb, this immuneACCESS table contains in-frame sequences only and omits some clones. Under half of the omission traces to an unresolved V gene where checked; the cause of the rest is unknown. The sample yields more than 85,000 clones; roughly 85% were counted once. 4.8% of the sample goes to the ten largest clones. The sequencing input was peripheral blood. These receptors were obtained from a human donor in a cohort sampled during active COVID-19.

The chain joins TRBV10-3 to TRBJ2-7; tentatively, D is TRBD1 (7 bases). This CDR3 comprises 16 residues. Germline assignment: CDR1 ENHRY and CDR2 SYGVKD. Trimming pared 1 base from V and 7 bases from J, leaving 20 bases between. CDR3 protein: CAISELDRQGLREQYF. The DNA for the CDR3 is TGTGCCATCAGTGAGTTGGACCGACAGGGACTTCGAGAGCAGTACTTC.

This chain uses TRBV27 with TRBJ1-5; 9 bases agree with TRBD1. V was pared by 6 bases and J by 4 bases, with 4 bases of the junction left unmatched. In germline, CDR1 is MNHEY, CDR2 SMNVEV (reference sequence). CDR3 length: 14 residues. The CDR3 region has the DNA TGTGCCAGCAGCCTCGGGACAGGGAATCAGCCCCAGCATTTT. This gives the protein CASSLGTGNQPQHF.

This chain joins TRBV2 and TRBJ2-4; 8 nucleotides agree with TRBD2. The V gene end was trimmed by 6 bases and the J gene end by 9 bases; junction bases not matched to a gene: 10. This CDR3 has 14 amino acids. Looked up from germline, CDR1 is SNHLY and CDR2 is FYNNEI. CDR3 in amino acids: CASRERAAGGIQYF. CDR3 bases: TGTGCCAGCAGAGAAAGGGCGGCGGGGGGCATTCAGTACTTC.

The gene calls are TRBV28 and TRBJ2-7; D call uncertain. Germline loops: CDR1 MDHEN, CDR2 SYDVKM. This CDR3 region has 13 residues. Trimming left V 3 bases short and J 0 bases short, with 6 bases between. CDR3 residues: CASSLMSSYEQYF. CDR3 DNA sequence: TGTGCCAGCAGTTTGATGAGCTCCTACGAGCAGTACTTC.

The chain couples TRBV11-2 to TRBJ2-7, with a tentative D call TRBD1 (7 bases). Trimming shortened V by 5 bases and J by 2 bases, and 13 bases separated the two germline ends. Per germline, CDR1 SGHAT and CDR2 FQNNGV. CDR3 length: 14 amino acids. This CDR3 is CASSPQGGPYEQYF. The CDR3 nucleotides read TGTGCCAGCAGCCCCCAGGGGGGTCCCTACGAGCAGTACTTC.

The count of this clone is one. The chain recombines TRBV10-2 with TRBJ2-7; no clear D. CDR1 and CDR2 from the germline V gene are WSHSY and SAAADI. Trimming removed 2 bases from V and 3 bases from J, with 8 bases in between. The CDR3 is made up of 13 amino acids. CDR3 region: CASSERQGYEQYF. The DNA of the CDR3 is TGCGCCAGCAGTGAGAGACAAGGCTACGAGCAGTACTTC.

This chain links TRBV5-5 with TRBJ2-7, with 8 positions matching TRBD1. The V gene's germline CDR1 is SGHKS and CDR2 YYEKEE (reference sequence). CDR3 size: 14 residues. Trimming removed 2 bases from V and 4 bases from J; junction bases left unmatched: 5. In nucleotides, the CDR3 is TGTGCCAGCAGCTTAGCCGGGACAGGATACGAGCAGTACTTC. This translates into CASSLAGTGYEQYF. The full variable domain, rest sourced from reference TRBV5-5 and TRBJ2-7, is DAGVTQSPTHLIKTRGQQVTLRCSPISGHKSVSWYQQVLGQGPQFIFQYYEKEERGRGNFPDRFSARQFPNYSSELNVNALLLGDSALYLCASSLAGTGYEQYFGPGTRLTVT.

This clone is a singleton in its sample. The chain is built from TRBV10-3 and TRBJ1-3; D ambiguous. V shed 5 bases and J shed 3 bases, with 8 bases lying between them. CDR1 is ENHRY and CDR2 is SYGVKD in the germline V gene. The CDR3 has 13 residues. The CDR3 loop is CAISLAGGNTIYF. The CDR3 region has the DNA TGTGCCATCAGTCTCGCGGGTGGAAACACCATATATTTT.

This clone was observed a single time. The rearrangement uses TRBV6-1 and TRBJ1-6; tentatively, D is TRBD1 (5 bases). The CDR3 is 15 amino acids. The V gene's germline CDR1 is MNHNS and CDR2 SASEGT. V was trimmed by 6 bases and J by 10 bases, leaving 19 bases between them. The CDR3 protein is CASRPSEGEGSPLHF. CDR3 nucleotides: TGTGCCAGCAGGCCGTCGGAGGGCGAGGGGTCACCCCTCCACTTT.

The chain is built from TRBV11-3 and TRBJ2-3, with TRBD2 as a possible D gene (5 bases). This CDR3 spans 15 amino acids. Per germline, CDR1 SGHNT and CDR2 YENEEA. Trimming shortened V by 1 base and J by 4 bases, and 12 bases separated the two germline ends. The chain's CDR3 is CASSLGQPGADTQYF. The CDR3, as DNA: TGTGCCAGCAGCTTAGGCCAACCCGGGGCAGATACGCAGTATTTT.

The CDR3 region is CASTISAGLDEKLFF. The CDR3 DNA reads as TGTGCCAGCACCATATCCGCAGGGCTGGATGAAAAACTGTTTTTT. The chain has TRBV9 and TRBJ1-4; D perhaps matches TRBD1 (5 bases). Germline V gene lookup returns CDR1 SGDLS and CDR2 YYNGEE. The V end was cut by 6 bases, the J end by 6 bases, with 18 bases between. The CDR3 covers 15 residues. The complete variable domain, with remaining parts taken from reference TRBV9 and TRBJ1-4, reads DSGVTQTPKHLITATGQRVTLRCSPRSGDLSVYWYQQSLDQGLQFLIQYYNGEERAKGNILERFSAQQFPDLHSELNLSSLELGDSALYFCASTISAGLDEKLFFGSGTQLSVL.

This clone turned up a few times. The rearrangement uses TRBV5-6 and TRBJ2-3; D is possibly TRBD2 (7 bases). CDR1 is SGHDT, CDR2 YYEEEE, per germline. V was cut by 3 bases and J by 0 bases, with 14 bases left in between. The CDR3 runs 16 residues. The CDR3 DNA reads as TGTGCCAGCAGCTGGGGGGGCGGTTTTAGCACAGATACGCAGTATTTT. Translating it yields CASSWGGGFSTDTQYF.

The chain uses TRBV9 and TRBJ2-3, with 12 nucleotides matching TRBD2. Trimming removed 5 bases from V and 3 bases from J; junction bases left unmatched: 7. From germline, CDR1 is SGDLS and CDR2 YYNGEE. The CDR3 runs 16 residues. CDR3 nucleotides: TGTGCCAGCAGTCGAACCCTAGCGGGAGGGACAGATACGCAGTATTTT. Amino acid sequence: CASSRTLAGGTDTQYF.

The gene calls are TRBV7-2 and TRBJ1-1; possible D gene TRBD1, 5 bases. Trimming pared 1 base from V and 7 bases from J, leaving 13 bases between. The CDR3 sequence is 14 residues long. Germline lookup yields CDR1 SGHTA and CDR2 FQGNSA. The CDR3 nucleotides read TGTGCCAGCAGCTTAGAGGCAGGGCTGGTTGAAGCTTTCTTT. It codes for CASSLEAGLVEAFF.

The gene calls are TRBV5-1 and TRBJ1-1, with a possible D match to TRBD1 (5 bases). V shed 5 bases and J shed 2 bases, with 13 bases lying between them. Germline V gene lookup returns CDR1 SGHRS and CDR2 YFSETQ. The CDR3 is 14 amino acids. The CDR3 here is CASRPGSSNTEAFF. CDR3 in DNA: TGCGCCAGCAGGCCAGGGTCTAGTAACACTGAAGCTTTCTTT.

The rearrangement joins TRBV3-1 (or the pseudogene TRBV3-2) to TRBJ2-7; 7 bases align to TRBD1. In germline, CDR1 is LGHDT, CDR2 YNNKEL (reference sequence). This CDR3 comprises 14 residues. With 4 bases clipped from V and 2 bases from J, the junction kept 5 bases outside the gene matches. The CDR3 sequence is CASSRGQAAYEQYF. DNA of the CDR3: TGTGCCAGCAGCCGAGGACAGGCCGCCTACGAGCAGTACTTC.

The rearrangement joins TRBV30 to TRBJ2-7; D ambiguous. Trimming removed 0 bases at V and 0 bases at J, with 3 bases between. CDR3 length: 12 residues. Germline CDR1 is GTSNPN and CDR2 is SVGIG (reference sequence). In DNA form, the CDR3 reads TGTGCCTGGAGTGTTAGCTCCTACGAGCAGTACTTC. It encodes CAWSVSSYEQYF.

This clone has just a few counts. This sample also contains other DNA sequences that code for the same CDR3. The CDR3 DNA is TGTGCCAGCAGCTTAGTAGGCAATCAGCCCCAGCATTTT. This gives the protein CASSLVGNQPQHF. The rearrangement uses TRBV11-2 and TRBJ1-5; no clear D. The germline gives CDR1 SGHAT, CDR2 FQNNGV. V gave up 1 base and J gave up 2 bases, with 3 bases separating them. CDR3 length: 13 residues.

This rearrangement joins TRBV5-1 to TRBJ1-1; 8 bases match TRBD1. The CDR3 sequence is 16 residues long. Germline CDR1 is SGHRS and CDR2 is YFSETQ. Trimming removed 4 bases from V and 2 bases from J; junction bases left unmatched: 10. CDR3 nucleotides: TGCGCCAGCAGCCCCAACCCGGGACAGGCAAACACTGAAGCTTTCTTT. Amino acids: CASSPNPGQANTEAFF.

J is TRBJ2-1 and V is TRBV28, with no clear D. V lost 10 bases, J lost 5 bases, and 18 bases lay in between. This CDR3 is built from 14 residues. Germline values: CDR1 MDHEN, CDR2 SYDVKM. The CDR3: CATTDQAFDNEQFF. CDR3 nucleotide sequence: TGTGCCACCACCGACCAGGCCTTCGACAATGAGCAGTTCTTC.

The chain is built from TRBV28 and TRBJ2-7, with TRBD1 matching over 9 bases. The germline V gene encodes CDR1 MDHEN and CDR2 SYDVKM. The CDR3 totals 13 residues. V trimming: 5 bases; J trimming: 6 bases; junction bases outside the gene matches: 5. The CDR3 sequence is CASSQTGGGEQYF. DNA for the CDR3: TGTGCCAGCAGTCAAACAGGGGGCGGCGAGCAGTACTTC. The full variable domain, rest sourced from reference TRBV28 and TRBJ2-7, is DVKVTQSSRYLVKRTGEKVFLECVQDMDHENMFWYRQDPGLGLRLIYFSYDVKMKEKGDIPEGYSVSREKKERFSLILESASTNQTSMYLCASSQTGGGEQYFGPGTRLTVT.

This chain uses TRBV9 with TRBJ2-1, with 11 nucleotides matching TRBD2. Germline CDR1 and CDR2: SGDLS and YYNGEE. The CDR3 is made up of 15 amino acids. V lost 2 bases to trimming and J lost 9 bases; unmatched junction nucleotides: 7. For the CDR3, the DNA is TGTGCCAGCAGCGTGCTGACTAGCGGGGACTCTGAGCAGTTCTTC. As protein: CASSVLTSGDSEQFF.

This clone was counted once. The rearrangement joins TRBV5-1 to TRBJ1-1, with TRBD1 as a possible D gene (5 bases). This CDR3 is 15 amino acids long. The germline CDR1 and CDR2 sequences are SGHRS and YFSETQ. V lost 4 bases, J lost 2 bases, and 15 bases lay in between. CDR3 in amino acids: CASSPSQGTNTEAFF. The CDR3 DNA is TGCGCCAGCAGCCCGAGTCAGGGTACTAACACTGAAGCTTTCTTT.

The V and J genes are TRBV6-5 and TRBJ2-5; TRBD2 matches at 9 bases. V lost 2 bases and J lost 5; bases outside the gene matches: 6. The CDR3 has 15 residues. Germline V gene data show CDR1 as MNHEY and CDR2 as SVGAGI. Here the CDR3 DNA reads TGTGCCAGCAGTTACAAGCGGGGGGTTCAGGAGACCCAGTACTTC. Amino acid sequence: CASSYKRGVQETQYF.

The CDR3, as DNA: TGTGCCAGCAGCGCGCAACTTCCGGGACAGGGGGCGCGTGGCTACACCTTC. Encoded protein: CASSAQLPGQGARGYTF. This chain connects TRBV9 to TRBJ1-2; 12 nucleotides line up with TRBD1. The ends lost 3 bases at V and 7 bases at J; junction bases unmatched: 13. Germline V gene sequence: CDR1 SGDLS, CDR2 YYNGEE. This CDR3 region has 17 residues.

The chain uses TRBV12-3 or TRBV12-4 and TRBJ1-2, with D perhaps TRBD1 (5 bases). There are 13 residues in the CDR3. V lost 6 bases to trimming and J lost 4 bases, with 12 bases between them. The CDR3 DNA is TGTGCCAGCAGCCAGGGACTTGGCTATGGCTACACCTTC. Residues: CASSQGLGYGYTF.

The chain recombines TRBV9 with TRBJ2-2; the match to TRBD2 covers 7 bases. Unmatched junction bases numbered 4, after V lost 0 bases and J lost 5 bases. The CDR3 covers 15 residues. Germline CDR1 is SGDLS and CDR2 is YYNGEE. CDR3 loop: CASSVDWGGTGELFF. The CDR3 nucleotides read TGTGCCAGCAGCGTAGACTGGGGAGGGACCGGGGAGCTGTTTTTT.

The V call is TRBV11-2, the J call TRBJ1-1; TRBD1 aligns across 10 bases. V lost 5 bases to trimming and J lost 8 bases; unmatched junction nucleotides: 2. CDR1 SGHAT and CDR2 FQNNGV come from the germline V gene. This CDR3 region has 12 residues. This chain's CDR3 is CASSTDRGEAFF. CDR3 DNA: TGTGCCAGCAGCACGGACAGGGGGGAAGCTTTCTTT. Complete variable domain (other parts from reference TRBV11-2 and TRBJ1-1): EAGVAQSPRYKIIEKRQSVAFWCNPISGHATLYWYQQILGQGPKLLIQFQNNGVVDDSQLPKDRFSAERLKGVDSTLKIQPAKLEDSAVYLCASSTDRGEAFFGQGTRLTVV.

The chain has TRBV5-1 and TRBJ2-3; 9 bases agree with TRBD1. The germline gives CDR1 SGHRS, CDR2 YFSETQ. The CDR3 contains 18 residues. Trimming removed 4 bases from V and 2 bases from J; junction bases left unmatched: 14. CDR3 in amino acids: CASSLQMTGGSITDTQYF. CDR3 sequence (DNA): TGCGCCAGCAGCCTGCAGATGACAGGGGGTTCCATCACAGATACGCAGTATTTT. The full variable domain, rest sourced from reference TRBV5-1 and TRBJ2-3, is KAGVTQTPRYLIKTRGQQVTLSCSPISGHRSVSWYQQTPGQGLQFLFEYFSETQRNKGNFPGRFSGRQFSNSRSEMNVSTLELGDSALYLCASSLQMTGGSITDTQYFGPGTRLTVL.

V is TRBV18 and J is TRBJ2-7, with TRBD2 matching 11 bases. Trimming removed 5 bases from V and 6 bases from J; junction bases left unmatched: 9. CDR3 length: 15 residues. Germline loops: CDR1 KGHSH, CDR2 LQKENI. The CDR3 nucleotides are TGTGCCAGCTCAGTACTAGCGGGAGTTCTGAGCGAGCAGTACTTC. This sequence encodes CASSVLAGVLSEQYF. Combining the CDR3 with reference TRBV18 and TRBJ2-7 gives the whole variable domain NAGVMQNPRHLVRRRGQEARLRCSPMKGHSHVYWYRQLPEEGLKFMVYLQKENIIDESGMPKERFSAEFPKEGPSILRIQQVVRGDSAAYFCASSVLAGVLSEQYFGPGTRLTVT.